The present TCR beta chain was sequenced within a study of T cells in Graves' hyperthyroidism and ophthalmopathy. Researchers amplified the TCR beta CDR3 regions from RNA transcripts. First-round RT-PCR targeting the TCR CDR3 was performed with the HTBI primer set. TCRdb itself ran the multiplex PCR reads through MiXCR, one entry per CDR3 protein. This table has roughly 560,000 distinct CDR3 sequences, about 15% appearing once. Germline-derived CDR1 and CDR2 are SGHTA and FQGTGA. The CDR3 covers 15 residues. V was cut by 2 bases and J by 0 bases, with 5 bases left in between. This TCR was sampled from a woman in her thirties or forties with Graves' ophthalmopathy. The rearrangement joins TRBV7-3 to TRBJ2-6; unclear D gene. Sequenced: blood. This CDR3 reads CASSLGRSGANVLTF. As DNA, the CDR3 is TGTGCCAGCAGCTTAGGCCGCTCTGGGGCCAACGTCCTGACTTTC.